These 9 T cell receptor beta chains were sequenced from one sample in a study of cytomegalovirus exposure and HLA in healthy donors. The PCR had 60 Vbeta and 13 Jbeta primers. Clones were sequenced by immunoSEQ multiplex PCR, and TCRdb holds only the in-frame ones, with some missing. The data contain 100,000 to 150,000 clones, roughly a tenth of them singletons. Sample: PBMCs. The receptors originated from a woman under 30 in good health and CMV-seropositive.

This clone was observed a few times. The chain employs TRBV5-4 and TRBJ1-2; 8 nucleotides match TRBD1. J gave up 3 bases and V 6 bases, and 13 bases lay outside the gene matches. The CDR3 is made up of 16 amino acids. Germline CDR1 is SGHNT and CDR2 is YYREEE (reference sequence). Written as DNA, the CDR3 is TGTGCCAGCACCGCACACCAGGGGGCAGAGGACTATGGCTACACCTTC. It translates to CASTAHQGAEDYGYTF.

The chain joins TRBV11-2 to TRBJ2-7; 12 bases fit TRBD2. Germline V gives CDR1 SGHAT, CDR2 FQNNGV. With V trimmed by 3 bases and J by 3 bases, 3 bases remained unmatched. CDR3 length: 15 amino acids. CDR3: CASSLTSGSSYEQYF. CDR3 sequence (DNA): TGTGCCAGCAGCTTGACTAGCGGGAGTAGCTACGAGCAGTACTTC.

In this sample, this clone turned up a few times. The rearrangement joins TRBV6-5 to TRBJ1-5; D perhaps matches TRBD1 (5 bases). V lost 6 bases to trimming and J lost 1 base, with 13 bases between them. CDR3 length equals 15 residues. Germline V gene data show CDR1 as MNHEY and CDR2 as SVGAGI. CDR3 residues: CASRNLGGSNQPQHF. DNA for the CDR3: TGTGCCAGCAGGAACCTCGGGGGAAGCAATCAGCCCCAGCATTTT.

The gene calls are TRBV27 and TRBJ1-1; no clear D. The CDR3 covers 13 residues. Trimming cost V 2 bases and J 7 bases, with 11 bases left between them. CDR1 MNHEY and CDR2 SMNVEV come from the germline V gene (reference sequence). In nucleotides, the CDR3 is TGTGCCAGCAGTTTAATAAGTTCCGGTGAAGCTTTCTTT. It codes for CASSLISSGEAFF.

V usage is TRBV30 and J usage is TRBJ2-6, with 8 nucleotides matching TRBD1. Germline loops: CDR1 GTSNPN, CDR2 SVGIG (reference sequence). The CDR3 is 13 amino acids. The junction had 3 bases not matched to a gene; V was cut back by 8 bases and J by 3 bases. The CDR3 DNA sequence: TGTGCCGGGACAGGATATGGGGCCAACGTCCTGACTTTC. This sequence encodes CAGTGYGANVLTF. Variable domain in full (rest from reference TRBV30 and TRBJ2-6): SQTIHQWPATLVQPVGSPLSLECTVEGTSNPNLYWYRQAAGRGLQLLFYSVGIGQISSEVPQNLSASRPQDRQFILSSKKLLLSDSGFYLCAGTGYGANVLTFGAGSRLTVL.

This clone appeared a few times. The rearrangement joins TRBV30 to TRBJ1-1, with D unresolved. The CDR3 consists of 12 residues. Germline CDR1 is GTSNPN and CDR2 is SVGIG (reference sequence). V was cut by 4 bases and J by 0 bases, with 6 bases left in between. The CDR3 region has the DNA TGTGCCTGGAAAACATTGAACACTGAAGCTTTCTTT. This sequence encodes CAWKTLNTEAFF.

This chain joins TRBV6-1 and TRBJ1-3; 8 positions match TRBD1. Germline CDR1 is MNHNS and CDR2 is SASEGT. This CDR3 region has 15 residues. Trimming at V came to 2 bases and at J to 5 bases, leaving 5 bases not matched to a gene. CDR3 sequence: CASSERTGTRNTIYF. The CDR3 DNA follows: TGTGCCAGCAGTGAAAGGACAGGGACAAGAAACACCATATATTTT.

This clone was counted a few times. The V gene is TRBV6-1, the J gene TRBJ1-1; D possibly corresponds to TRBD1 (5 bases). V shed 2 bases and J shed 2 bases, with 18 bases lying between them. The V gene's germline CDR1 is MNHNS and CDR2 SASEGT. This CDR3 comprises 17 residues. Here the CDR3 DNA reads TGTGCCAGCAGTGAATATACCCAGGGCCATCTCAACACTGAAGCTTTCTTT. Translation: CASSEYTQGHLNTEAFF.

The V gene is TRBV7-2, the J gene TRBJ1-2; D unclear. Germline CDR1 is SGHTA and CDR2 is FQGNSA. This CDR3 region has 16 residues. The ends were cut back, 1 base at V and 8 bases at J, with 20 bases in the middle. The CDR3 nucleotides read TGTGCCAGCAGCTTAGTGGTGTCGGGTTCGGATCGCGGCTACACCTTC. It codes for CASSLVVSGSDRGYTF. The full variable domain, rest sourced from reference TRBV7-2 and TRBJ1-2, is GAGVSQSPSNKVTEKGKDVELRCDPISGHTALYWYRQSLGQGLEFLIYFQGNSAPDKSGLPSDRFSAERTGGSVSTLTIQRTQQEDSAVYLCASSLVVSGSDRGYTFGSGTRLTVV.